The clone carrying this TCR beta chain was picked up many times. These data belong to a study of neurological immune-mediated disorders. The CDR3 sequence is 11 residues long. V lost 4 bases to trimming and J lost 9 bases, with 9 bases between them. Template-switch 5'RACE cDNA synthesis added a 10-nucleotide unique molecular identifier. TCRdb fed the 5' RACE reads into MiXCR, producing one record per CDR3 protein. The sample shows 60,000 or so distinct CDR3 sequences, 3% to 4% of them seen only once. Specimen: PBMCs. V gene TRBV12-3 or TRBV12-4 combines with J gene TRBJ1-2; D is undetermined. The clonotype was recovered from a woman aged 55 to 70 with multiple sclerosis. CDR3 bases: TGTGCCAGCAGTTCAACCTCAAGCTACACCTTC. Encoded protein: CASSSTSSYTF.